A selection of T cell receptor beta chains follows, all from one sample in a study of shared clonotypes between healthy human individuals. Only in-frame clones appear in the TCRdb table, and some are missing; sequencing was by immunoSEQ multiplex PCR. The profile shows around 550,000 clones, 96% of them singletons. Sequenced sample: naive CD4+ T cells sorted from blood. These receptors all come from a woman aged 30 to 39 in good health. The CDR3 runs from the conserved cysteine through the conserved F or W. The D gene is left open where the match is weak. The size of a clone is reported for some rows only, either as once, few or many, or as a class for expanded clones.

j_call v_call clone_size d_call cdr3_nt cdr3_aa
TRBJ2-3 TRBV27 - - TGTGCCAGCAGTTTAGCACAGGGCACAGATACGCAGTATTTT CASSLAQGTDTQYF
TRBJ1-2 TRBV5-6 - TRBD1 TGTGCCAGCAGCCTACCGATCAGGGGGGGGTTCGATGGCTACACCTTC CASSLPIRGGFDGYTF
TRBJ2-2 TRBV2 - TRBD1 TGTGCCAGCAGCCGGGCCGGGACAGCCACCGGGGAGCTGTTTTTT CASSRAGTATGELFF
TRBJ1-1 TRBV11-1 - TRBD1 TGTGCCAGCAGCTTAGCGGACAGGGGGAGGAGTTGGACTGAAGCTTTCTTT CASSLADRGRSWTEAFF
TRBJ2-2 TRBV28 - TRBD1 TGTGCCAGCAGTACCCCCCGGACAGGGCCCACGGGGTCCAACACCGGGGAGCTGTTTTTT CASSTPRTGPTGSNTGELFF
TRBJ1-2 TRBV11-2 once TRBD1 TGTGCCAGCAGCTTAGGGGACAGGGGGCCCGGCTACACCTTC CASSLGDRGPGYTF
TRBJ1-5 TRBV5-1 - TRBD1 TGCGCCAGCAGCGTATCAACAGGGGACGATCAGCCCCAGCATTTT CASSVSTGDDQPQHF
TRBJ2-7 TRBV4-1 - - TGCGCCAGCAGCCCCCGCTCGTGGGGCTACGAGCAGTACTTC CASSPRSWGYEQYF
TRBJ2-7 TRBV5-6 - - TGTGCCAGCACGTTGACAGGTTCCACCGAGCAGTACTTC CASTLTGSTEQYF
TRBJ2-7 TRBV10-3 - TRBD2 TGTGCCATCAGTAGCGGGAGTGATAGGTACGAGCAGTACTTC CAISSGSDRYEQYF
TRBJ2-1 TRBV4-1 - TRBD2 TGCGCCAGCAGCGTCCAACTAGCGGGAGGAATCTACAATGAGCAGTTCTTC CASSVQLAGGIYNEQFF
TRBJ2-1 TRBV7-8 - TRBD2 TGTGCCAGCAGCTTACAGCGGGAGTTGGGGAATGAGCAGTTCTTC CASSLQRELGNEQFF
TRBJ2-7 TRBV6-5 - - TGTGCCAGCAGTTTAGGAGGGACCTACACCTACGAGCAGTACTTC CASSLGGTYTYEQYF
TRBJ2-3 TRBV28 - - TGTGCCAGCAGTTTACACCCGGGAATGGATACGCAGTATTTT CASSLHPGMDTQYF
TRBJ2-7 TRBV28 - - TGTGCCAGCAGTTCCCCCAGTCCCGGGACTGAGCAGTACTTC CASSSPSPGTEQYF
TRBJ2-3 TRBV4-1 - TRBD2 TGCGCCAGCAGCCAAGGGCGGGAGGCCGGTACGCAGTATTTT CASSQGREAGTQYF
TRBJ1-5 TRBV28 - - TGTGCCAGCAGTTTACCCCTGCAGGGCGGCCAGCCCCAGCATTTT CASSLPLQGGQPQHF
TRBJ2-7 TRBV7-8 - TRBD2 TGTGCCAGCAGCTTATTCGATGGGACTAGCGGGAGTGTCACCTACGAGCAGTACTTC CASSLFDGTSGSVTYEQYF
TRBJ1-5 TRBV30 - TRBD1 TGTGCCTGGAGTGTAACGGCAGGGGGCTTTCAGCCCCAGCATTTT CAWSVTAGGFQPQHF
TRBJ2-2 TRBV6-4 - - TGTGCCAGCAGTGACTACCGGACAACGAACACCGGGGAGCTGTTTTTT CASSDYRTTNTGELFF
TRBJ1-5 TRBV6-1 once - TGTGCCAGCGGTTGGGAGGAGAGTCAGCCCCAGCATTTT CASGWEESQPQHF
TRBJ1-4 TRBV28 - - TGTGCCAGCAGTTTGACCGGGACCGGCAATGAAAAACTGTTTTTT CASSLTGTGNEKLFF
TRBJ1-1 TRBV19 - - TGTGCCAGTAGTATGACACCCCCAACGGGGGAAGCTTTCTTT CASSMTPPTGEAFF
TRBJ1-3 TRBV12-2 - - TGTGCAAGTCGCTTAGAAGGTTCAGGGCTGAACACCATATATTTT CASRLEGSGLNTIYF
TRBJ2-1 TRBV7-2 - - TGTGCCAGCAGCCTTCGCCCGGCAGGGGCGAATGAGCAGTTCTTC CASSLRPAGANEQFF
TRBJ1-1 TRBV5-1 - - TGCGCCAGCAGCATCGGGCCCTCAATGAACACTGAAGCTTTCTTT CASSIGPSMNTEAFF
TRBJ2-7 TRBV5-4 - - TGTGCCAGCAGCTTGGCCCGTGACAGCCTCTACTACGAGCAGTACTTC CASSLARDSLYYEQYF
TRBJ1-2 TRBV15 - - TGTGCCACCAGCACCTATGGGGGCAACTATGGCTACACCTTC CATSTYGGNYGYTF
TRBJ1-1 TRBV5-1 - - TGCGCCAGCAGCTACGGACGGGACATGAGAGCTTTCTTT CASSYGRDMRAFF
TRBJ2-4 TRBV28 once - TGTGCCAGCAGTGGGGGGACAGAAAACATTCAGTACTTC CASSGGTENIQYF
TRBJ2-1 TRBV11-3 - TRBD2 TGTGCCAGCAGTGACGGGAGGGCAGCGCAGTTCTTC CASSDGRAAQFF
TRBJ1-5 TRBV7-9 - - TGTGCCAGCAGCTTAGGAGGGTATAGCAATCAGCCCCAGCATTTT CASSLGGYSNQPQHF
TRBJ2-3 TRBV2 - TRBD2 TGTGCCAGCAGTGAAAGGTCTAGCGGGAGTTTAGATACGCAGTATTTT CASSERSSGSLDTQYF
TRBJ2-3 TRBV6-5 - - TGTGCCAGCAGTTACGCGGAGTCTAGCACAGATACGCAGTATTTT CASSYAESSTDTQYF
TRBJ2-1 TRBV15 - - TGTGCCACCAGCAGAGATCTAGGGAGGAATGAGCAGTTCTTC CATSRDLGRNEQFF
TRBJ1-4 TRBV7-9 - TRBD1 TGTGCCTCGCAGGGGGCGCGAGAAAAACTGTTTTTT CASQGAREKLFF
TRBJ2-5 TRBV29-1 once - TGCAGCGTTGGTGGGCCAAGCCAAGAGACCCAGTACTTC CSVGGPSQETQYF
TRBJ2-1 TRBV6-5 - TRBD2 TGTGCCAGCAGTGTTAGCGGGGGAGCCTACAATGAGCAGTTCTTC CASSVSGGAYNEQFF
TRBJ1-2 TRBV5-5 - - TGTGCCAGCAGCTGGGCTCTTTTGATTTCTAACTATGGCTACACCTTC CASSWALLISNYGYTF
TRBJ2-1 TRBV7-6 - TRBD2 TGTGCCAGCAGCCCCCGACTAGCGGGAGTTTTTGCCGAAGAGCAGTTCTTC CASSPRLAGVFAEEQFF
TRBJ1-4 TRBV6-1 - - TGTGCCAGCAGTGTTCACGGTAATGAAAAACTGTTTTTT CASSVHGNEKLFF
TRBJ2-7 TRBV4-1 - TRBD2 TGCGCCAGCAGCCAAGTTTTTCCTAGCGGGAGCTTGTACGAGCAGTACTTC CASSQVFPSGSLYEQYF
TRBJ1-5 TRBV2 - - TGTGCCAGCAGGGGGGATAGCAATCAGCCCCAGCATTTT CASRGDSNQPQHF
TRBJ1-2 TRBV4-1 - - TGCGCCAGCAGCCAGGGGCCGGGACAAACCCACTATGGCTACACCTTC CASSQGPGQTHYGYTF
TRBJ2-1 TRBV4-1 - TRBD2 TGCGCCAGCAGCCAAGTGGGACTAGCCTCCTACAATGAGCAGTTCTTC CASSQVGLASYNEQFF
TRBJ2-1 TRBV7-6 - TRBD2 TGTGCCAGCAGCTTAGCAGGTAGCGGGCCCTACAATGAGCAGTTCTTC CASSLAGSGPYNEQFF
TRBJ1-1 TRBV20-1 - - TGCAGTGCTAGAGATCGAAGTGAAGCTTTCTTT CSARDRSEAFF
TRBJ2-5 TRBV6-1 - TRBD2 TGTGCCAGCAGCGGACTAGGGGAGACCCAGTACTTC CASSGLGETQYF
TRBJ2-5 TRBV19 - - TGTGCCAGTAGTATCGTCCAGGACCTTGGGGGGACCCAGTACTTC CASSIVQDLGGTQYF
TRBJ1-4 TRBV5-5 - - TGTGCCAGCAGCTTGGACAAGGCATGGACTGAAAAACTGTTTTTT CASSLDKAWTEKLFF
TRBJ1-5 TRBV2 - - TGTGCCAGCAGTGGGGTTGTATCCAATCAGCCCCAGCATTTT CASSGVVSNQPQHF
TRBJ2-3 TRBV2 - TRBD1 TGTGCCAGCAGCGTCGGACAGGGGGGCAGCACAGATACGCAGTATTTT CASSVGQGGSTDTQYF
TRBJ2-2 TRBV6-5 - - TGTGCCAGCAGTTACTTGGCAGGGGTTAATACCGGGGAGCTGTTTTTT CASSYLAGVNTGELFF
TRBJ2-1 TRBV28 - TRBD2 TGTGCCAGCAGCACGACTAGCGGGAGAGTTGAGCAGTTCTTC CASSTTSGRVEQFF
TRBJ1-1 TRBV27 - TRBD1 TGTGCCAGCAGTTTAGACAGGGTATTCACTGAAGCTTTCTTT CASSLDRVFTEAFF